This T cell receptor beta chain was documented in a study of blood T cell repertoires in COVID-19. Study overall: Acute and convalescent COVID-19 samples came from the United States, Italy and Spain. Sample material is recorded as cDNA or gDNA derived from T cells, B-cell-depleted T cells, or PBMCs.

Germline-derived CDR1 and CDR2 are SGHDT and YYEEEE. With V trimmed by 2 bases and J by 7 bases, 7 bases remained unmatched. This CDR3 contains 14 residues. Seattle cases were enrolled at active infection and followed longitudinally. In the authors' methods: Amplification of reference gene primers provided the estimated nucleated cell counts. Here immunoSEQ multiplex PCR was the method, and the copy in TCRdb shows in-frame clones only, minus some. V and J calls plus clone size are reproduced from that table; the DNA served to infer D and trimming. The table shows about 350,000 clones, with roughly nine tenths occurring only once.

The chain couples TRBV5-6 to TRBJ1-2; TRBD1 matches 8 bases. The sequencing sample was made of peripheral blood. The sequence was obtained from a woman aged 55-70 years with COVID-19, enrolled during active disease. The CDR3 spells CASSFRTGLGGYTF. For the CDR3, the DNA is TGTGCCAGCAGCTTCCGGACAGGGTTGGGTGGCTACACCTTC.